The 12 T cell receptor beta chains presented below share a single source sample, sequenced in a study of blood T cell repertoires in COVID-19. Method: immunoSEQ multiplex PCR; TCRdb's copy keeps in-frame clones and lacks some. Of approximately 360,000 clones in the sample, roughly 90% are singletons; the top ten hold 0.97%. The material sequenced was PBMCs or T cells enriched from blood (not recorded which). The receptors here all came from a woman aged 25 to 39 with acute COVID-19.

This clone came up once. The chain carries TRBV9 and TRBJ1-1, with a weak D call TRBD1 (6 bases). The CDR3 consists of 16 residues. The V and J ends lost 0 bases and 0 bases respectively, with 12 bases between them. Germline assignment: CDR1 SGDLS and CDR2 YYNGEE. CDR3 sequence reads: CASSVGWGPVNTEAFF. DNA of the CDR3: TGTGCCAGCAGCGTAGGTTGGGGGCCGGTGAACACTGAAGCTTTCTTT.

V usage is TRBV7-6 and J usage is TRBJ2-1; 9 positions match TRBD2. This CDR3 has 16 residues. With V trimmed by 2 bases and J by 5 bases, 7 bases remained unmatched. Germline CDR1 is SGHVS and CDR2 is FNYEAQ. Here the CDR3 reads CASSLYQRGDHNEQFF. The CDR3 coding sequence is TGTGCCAGCAGCTTATATCAGCGGGGGGACCACAATGAGCAGTTCTTC.

This chain connects TRBV24-1 to TRBJ2-1; 7 bases map to TRBD2. The CDR3 contains 14 residues. Trimming at V came to 7 bases and at J to 5 bases, leaving 7 bases not matched to a gene. Germline CDR1 reads KGHDR; CDR2 reads SFDVKD. The CDR3 loop reads CATSPGGINNEQFF. CDR3 coding DNA: TGTGCCACCAGCCCCGGGGGGATTAACAATGAGCAGTTCTTC.

The chain links TRBV7-3 to TRBJ1-2; 9 bases map to TRBD1. V was pared by 5 bases and J by 8 bases, with 6 bases of the junction left unmatched. The CDR3 sequence is 13 residues long. Per germline, CDR1 SGHTA and CDR2 FQGTGA. The CDR3 protein is CASSVQGAGGYTF. The DNA of the CDR3 is TGTGCCAGCAGCGTACAGGGGGCGGGCGGCTACACCTTC.

The J gene is TRBJ2-7, the V gene TRBV4-3; D is possibly TRBD1 (6 bases). This CDR3 is built from 15 residues. Looked up from germline, CDR1 is LGHNA and CDR2 is YSLEER. V dropped 2 bases and J dropped 4 bases, with 15 bases sitting between them. DNA for the CDR3: TGCGCCAGCAGCCAAAGTCAGGGGTCATCTTACGAGCAGTACTTC. This translates into CASSQSQGSSYEQYF.

The V gene is TRBV7-2, the J gene TRBJ2-3, with 10 bases that match TRBD2. CDR3 length equals 17 residues. Germline CDR1 is SGHTA and CDR2 is FQGNSA. Germline trimming cut 6 bases from V and 6 bases from J; bases unmatched to any gene: 15. The CDR3 region has the DNA TGTGCCAGCAGTTCCCGACCCGGGACTAGCGTAGGGGATACGCAGTATTTT. Amino acid sequence: CASSSRPGTSVGDTQYF.

The chain links TRBV3-1 (or the pseudogene TRBV3-2) to TRBJ2-1; 7 bases line up with TRBD2. V dropped 1 base and J dropped 1; count of bases not matched to a gene: 1. Germline assignment: CDR1 LGHDT and CDR2 YNNKEL (reference sequence). The CDR3 covers 15 residues. In nucleotides, the CDR3 is TGTGCCAGCAGCCAAGGGACTAGGTCCTACAATGAGCAGTTCTTC. The encoded protein is CASSQGTRSYNEQFF.

The V and J genes are TRBV19 and TRBJ1-2; 8 bases map to TRBD1. In germline, CDR1 is LNHDA, CDR2 SQIVND (reference sequence). The ends lost 5 bases at V and 5 bases at J; junction bases unmatched: 13. The CDR3 is 16 amino acids. This CDR3 reads CASSSRSPGGVYGYTF. DNA of the CDR3: TGTGCCAGTAGTTCACGTTCTCCAGGGGGCGTTTATGGCTACACCTTC. The full variable domain, rest sourced from reference TRBV19 and TRBJ1-2, is DGGITQSPKYLFRKEGQNVTLSCEQNLNHDAMYWYRQDPGQGLRLIYYSQIVNDFQKGDIAEGYSVSREKKESFPLTVTSAQKNPTAFYLCASSSRSPGGVYGYTFGSGTRLTVV.

The chain carries TRBV9 and TRBJ2-2, with TRBD2 matching 7 bases. V was clipped by 0 bases and J by 4 bases; unmatched bases: 6. CDR1 is SGDLS and CDR2 is YYNGEE in the germline V gene. The CDR3 runs to 16 residues. The CDR3 nucleotides are TGTGCCAGCAGCGTAGTCGCCGGGACTACCACCGGGGAGCTGTTTTTT. This gives the protein CASSVVAGTTTGELFF.

J is TRBJ2-1 and V is TRBV24-1; 15 bases line up with TRBD2. Germline V gene sequence: CDR1 KGHDR, CDR2 SFDVKD. The CDR3 has 20 amino acids. V shed 4 bases and J 1 base; nucleotides not matched to a gene: 10. For the CDR3, the DNA is TGTGCCACCAGTGACCAATCCCGGGGGACTAGCGGGGGGTCCTACAATGAGCAGTTCTTC. Residues: CATSDQSRGTSGGSYNEQFF.

This clone was detected many times. As DNA, the CDR3 is TGTGCCTGGAGTGTCCAGGGAGGTAGCAATCAGCCCCAGCATTTT. Its translation is CAWSVQGGSNQPQHF. V is TRBV30 and J is TRBJ1-5; a possible D gene is TRBD1 (5 bases). The V gene lost 0 bases and the J gene lost 0 bases, with 9 bases spanning the gap. Germline V lookup: CDR1 GTSNPN, CDR2 SVGIG (reference sequence). The CDR3 extends over 15 amino acids.

This clone is a singleton in its sample. This chain uses TRBV10-2 with TRBJ1-6; D remains unclear. CDR3 length: 14 residues. Trimming stripped 10 bases from V and 5 bases from J, with 15 bases between. Looked up from germline, CDR1 is WSHSY and CDR2 is SAAADI. Written as DNA, the CDR3 is TGCGCCACCACCCCGGCTGCGGATAATTCACCCCTCCACTTT. Its protein product is CATTPAADNSPLHF.